This T cell receptor beta chain was profiled in a study of cytomegalovirus exposure and HLA in healthy donors. Study-wide results and limits: DRB1 had the most TCR associations and HLA-C the fewest, a later analysis found, with rates varying by HLA locus. Confirmation in vitro established that a few CMV-associated chains were specific for CMV antigens. Analysis was carried out at a later point, and it linked a missense DCLRE1C variant to TCR beta V- and J-gene trimming.

The PCR made use of 60 Vbeta and 13 Jbeta primers. Profiling relied on immunoSEQ multiplex PCR, and the TCRdb table lists in-frame clones only, not all of them. The sample has about 190,000 clones, approximately 84% seen once. V was pared by 1 base and J by 6 bases, with 6 bases of the junction left unmatched. Germline V CDR1 and CDR2: SEHNR, FQNEAQ (reference sequence). The CDR3 consists of 15 residues. Concerning this clone itself: Its antigen is as yet unknown.

The sequence was obtained from a woman between 45 and 65 years old in good health and CMV-seropositive. Sequencing was done on a sample of PBMCs. This chain connects TRBV7-9 to TRBJ2-3; TRBD1 agrees at 8 bases. The chain's CDR3 is CASSLVQGAHDTQYF. CDR3 DNA sequence: TGTGCCAGCAGCTTAGTCCAGGGGGCCCATGATACGCAGTATTTT.